What follows are 23 T cell receptor beta chains derived from one specimen sequenced in a study of metastatic and nonmetastatic thyroid tumors. Prior to thyroid surgery, none of the patients had received any treatment. Using MiXCR, TCRdb re-called clones from the PCR reads. This sample has 20,000 to 30,000 clones, with 10% to 15% found just once. Sequenced: blood. The receptors shown here come from a female donor with papillary thyroid cancer or a benign thyroid nodule (not recorded which). Some clones in this sample may be carry-over from other donors' samples.

This clone was recorded many times. This chain joins TRBV10-3 and TRBJ1-1; D call uncertain. Per the germline V gene, CDR1 is ENHRY and CDR2 is SYGVKD. The CDR3 loop spans 12 amino acids. V was trimmed by 6 bases and J by 1 base, leaving 6 bases between them. CDR3 loop: CAIRVPNTEAFF. Here the CDR3 DNA reads TGTGCCATCAGGGTTCCGAACACTGAAGCTTTCTTT.

This clone was recorded many times. This chain connects TRBV30 to TRBJ1-5, with D unresolved. The V gene's germline CDR1 is GTSNPN and CDR2 SVGIG (reference sequence). The V end lost 2 bases, the J end lost 6 bases, and 14 bases lay between the germline ends. The CDR3 runs to 14 residues. DNA for the CDR3: TGTGCCTGGAGTTACGAGGGCAGTAGTCAGCCCCAGCATTTT. Translation gives CAWSYEGSSQPQHF.

Many counts were recorded for this clone. This chain joins TRBV14 and TRBJ2-1, with D perhaps matching TRBD2 (5 bases). V was pared by 5 bases and J by 6 bases, with 11 bases between. The CDR3 totals 13 residues. Germline V lookup: CDR1 SGHDN, CDR2 FVKESK. The CDR3 nucleotides are TGTGCCAGCAGCACCTATACTAGCAATGAGCAGTTCTTC. Translation gives CASSTYTSNEQFF.

This rearrangement joins TRBV7-9 to TRBJ2-7, with D possibly being TRBD2 (5 bases). Germline CDR1 is SEHNR and CDR2 is FQNEAQ (reference sequence). The CDR3 length is 13 residues. Trimming removed 5 bases from V and 6 bases from J, with 14 bases in between. In DNA, the CDR3 is TGTGCCAGCAGCCGGCGACTATCGGTCGAGCAGTACTTC. It codes for CASSRRLSVEQYF.

Ten or more counts support this clone. A much larger clone lies one base from this, so it may be a read error. Different DNA sequences within this sample yield the same CDR3. The V gene is TRBV19, the J gene TRBJ2-3, with 9 bases lining up with TRBD1. The CDR3 sequence is 16 residues long. Per the germline V gene, CDR1 is LNHDA and CDR2 is SQIVND (reference sequence). The CDR3 nucleotides read TGTGCCAGCAGTATACCGAACAGGGGGCATGAAGATACGCAGTATTTT. This translates into CASSIPNRGHEDTQYF.

This clone was seen at least ten times. The J gene is TRBJ2-7, the V gene TRBV29-1; 12 nucleotides align to TRBD1. Germline values: CDR1 SQVTM, CDR2 ANQGSEA. V trimming: 3 bases; J trimming: 6 bases; junction bases outside the gene matches: 9. The CDR3 loop spans 15 amino acids. In DNA form, the CDR3 reads TGCAGCGTTGATATTATGGGACAGGGGGCAACCGAGCAGTACTTC. Translated: CSVDIMGQGATEQYF.

This rearrangement joins TRBV20-1 to TRBJ2-5, with 10 bases matching TRBD2. Germline trimming cut 1 base from V and 5 bases from J; bases unmatched to any gene: 10. Germline CDR1 and CDR2: DFQATT and SNEGSKA (reference sequence). The CDR3 length is 16 residues. The DNA for the CDR3 is TGCAGTGCTAGAGGAGGGACTAGCGTGTTTGGTGAGACCCAGTACTTC. It translates to CSARGGTSVFGETQYF.

This clone was observed many times. The rearrangement joins TRBV4-3 to TRBJ2-2; 10 bases agree with TRBD2. The CDR3 consists of 18 residues. The germline gives CDR1 LGHNA, CDR2 YSLEER. Trimming at V came to 0 bases and at J to 1 base, leaving 5 bases not matched to a gene. CDR3 in amino acids: CASSQDRLAGWNTGELFF. Written as DNA, the CDR3 is TGCGCCAGCAGCCAAGATCGACTAGCGGGTTGGAACACCGGGGAGCTGTTTTTT.

This clone was counted many times. Possible read error: a much larger clone is one base away. The chain employs TRBV11-3 and TRBJ2-2; D perhaps matches TRBD2 (5 bases). Germline loops: CDR1 SGHNT, CDR2 YENEEA. This CDR3 comprises 16 residues. The CDR3 nucleotides read TGTGCCAGCAGCCAGACGTGGGAGTTGGGCACCGGGGAGCTGCTTTTT. Protein: CASSQTWELGTGELLF.

This clone was found many times. The chain employs TRBV5-6 and TRBJ1-2; D is uncertain. With 5 bases removed from V and 1 base from J, the gap between germline ends came to 15 bases. The germline V gene encodes CDR1 SGHDT and CDR2 YYEEEE. The length of the CDR3 is 15 residues. CDR3: CASRQPQADNYGYTF. CDR3 nucleotides: TGTGCCAGCAGACAACCTCAGGCGGATAACTATGGCTACACCTTC.

The sample holds many counts of this clone. This chain uses TRBV18 with TRBJ2-7; tentatively, D is TRBD2 (6 bases). CDR3 length: 15 residues. Germline V CDR1 and CDR2: KGHSH, LQKENI. V was clipped by 6 bases and J by 3 bases, with 18 bases between them. DNA for the CDR3: TGTGCCAGCTCTGGGGGGTTGGACACGCGCTACGAGCAGTACTTC. Its protein is CASSGGLDTRYEQYF. Filled out from reference TRBV18 and TRBJ2-7, the complete variable domain reads NAGVMQNPRHLVRRRGQEARLRCSPMKGHSHVYWYRQLPEEGLKFMVYLQKENIIDESGMPKERFSAEFPKEGPSILRIQQVVRGDSAAYFCASSGGLDTRYEQYFGPGTRLTVT.

In its sample, this clone was seen many times. The J gene is TRBJ2-1, the V gene TRBV20-1, with D uncertain. CDR1 and CDR2 (germline): DFQATT, SNEGSKA (reference sequence). This CDR3 comprises 12 residues. The V end lost 3 bases, the J end lost 0 bases, and 3 bases lay between the germline ends. The CDR3 DNA sequence: TGCAGTGCTAGTAGCTCCTACAATGAGCAGTTCTTC. Protein: CSASSSYNEQFF.

This clone was picked up many times. The rearrangement joins TRBV12-3 or TRBV12-4 to TRBJ2-1; TRBD2 matches 8 bases. Germline trimming cut 5 bases from V and 4 bases from J; bases unmatched to any gene: 16. The CDR3 is made up of 18 amino acids. The CDR3 DNA follows: TGTGCCAGCAGTACGCTCGGTGACTGGCGGGAGGTATACAATGAGCAGTTCTTC. Encoded protein: CASSTLGDWREVYNEQFF.

This clone appeared many times. A much larger clonotype is one base distant, so this may be a read error. The chain joins TRBV7-8 to TRBJ2-1, with 7 bases matching TRBD2. Germline V gene sequence: CDR1 SGHVS, CDR2 FQNEAQ. This CDR3 contains 15 residues. V gave up 1 base and J gave up 8 bases; unmatched junction bases: 8. This CDR3 is CASSLGAGVYDEQFF. DNA of the CDR3: TGTGCCAGCAGCTTAGGGGCGGGAGTATACGATGAGCAGTTCTTC.

This clone has at least ten counts. J is TRBJ2-2 and V is TRBV3-1; possibly TRBD1 for D (6 bases). CDR3 length: 13 residues. V was trimmed by 6 bases and J by 5 bases, leaving 10 bases between them. CDR1 and CDR2 from the germline V gene are LGHDT and YNNKEL (reference sequence). CDR3 bases: TGTGCCAGCAGTCTACAGGGAACCGGGGAGCTGTTTTTT. Encoded protein: CASSLQGTGELFF.

In this sample, this clone turned up many times. The V gene is TRBV20-1, the J gene TRBJ1-2; D gene ambiguous. V dropped 3 bases and J dropped 8 bases, with 13 bases sitting between them. CDR1 is DFQATT, CDR2 SNEGSKA, per germline (reference sequence). The CDR3 is 12 residues long. The CDR3 is CSASRPGRGYTF. The CDR3 DNA reads TGCAGTGCTAGCCGGCCTGGGCGAGGCTACACCTTC.

This clone was detected a few times. One end of the junction varies from germline; a read error may be responsible. The chain combines TRBV28 with TRBJ1-1; TRBD1 is a possible D gene (6 bases). The CDR3 contains 15 residues. The germline gives CDR1 MDHEN, CDR2 SYDVKM. The CDR3 sequence is CASILYRVGNTEAFF. DNA of the CDR3: TGTGCCAGCATTTTATACAGGGTAGGGAACACTGAAGCTTTCTTT.

This clone was seen more than once but under ten times. One end of the junction does not line up with germline, which may come from a read error. The identical CDR3 is also encoded by other nucleotide sequences in the sample. J is TRBJ2-3 and V is TRBV10-3; 8 bases align to TRBD1. Germline CDR1 reads ENHRY; CDR2 reads SYGVKD. The CDR3 has 19 residues. The DNA of the CDR3 is TGTGCCATCAGTGAGAGGGGGCAGACTACAGGGGGATTAGCGGATACGCAGTATTTC. The encoded protein is CAISERGQTTGGLADTQYF.

This clone was recorded at least ten times. V is TRBV3-1 and J is TRBJ1-3; D is uncertain. This CDR3 spans 13 amino acids. Germline V gives CDR1 LGHDT, CDR2 YNNKEL (reference sequence). Trimming took 1 base from V and 8 from J, leaving 9 bases between them. CDR3 sequence reads: CASSQAVPDTIYF. The CDR3 nucleotides are TGTGCCAGCAGCCAAGCGGTTCCGGACACCATATATTTT.

This clone showed up many times. J is TRBJ1-1 and V is TRBV10-3; D is unresolved. With 2 bases removed from V and 11 bases from J, the gap between germline ends came to 12 bases. The CDR3 is 12 residues long. The germline V gene encodes CDR1 ENHRY and CDR2 SYGVKD. In DNA, the CDR3 is TGTGCCATCAGTGAGGAGGGTACATTCGCTTTCTTT. Residues: CAISEEGTFAFF.

Ten or more counts support this clone. This chain uses TRBV6-2 or TRBV6-3 with TRBJ2-7; D may match TRBD1 or TRBD2 (5 bases each). Germline CDR1 reads MNHEY; CDR2 reads SVGEGT. CDR3 length: 13 residues. Trimming left V 8 bases short and J 0 bases short, with 11 bases between. CDR3 sequence (DNA): TGTGCCAGCGGGGACGGAAACTCCTACGAGCAGTACTTC. Its protein is CASGDGNSYEQYF.

The sample holds a few counts of this clone. The chain combines TRBV4-2 with TRBJ2-3, with 8 positions matching TRBD2. Per the germline V gene, CDR1 is LGHNA and CDR2 is YNFKEQ. The CDR3 runs to 16 residues. Losses at the gene ends were 6 bases for V and 3 bases for J; bases not matched to a gene: 11. Written as DNA, the CDR3 is TGTGCCAGCAGTTCTGCCCTAAAGCGGGAGACAGATACGCAGTATTTT. Its translation: CASSSALKRETDTQYF.

This clone was observed at least ten times. J is TRBJ2-5 and V is TRBV20-1; D gene ambiguous. The CDR3 contains 14 residues. Germline V CDR1 and CDR2: DFQATT, SNEGSKA (reference sequence). V shed 0 bases and J shed 2 bases, with 10 bases lying between them. The CDR3 DNA sequence: TGCAGTGCTAGAGATCGGGCGCGACAAGAGACCCAGTACTTC. Residues: CSARDRARQETQYF.